This T cell receptor beta chain was recorded in a study of T cell responses to AZD1222 COVID-19 vaccine. Concerning this clone itself: As yet, its antigen is unknown.

General study points: In a largely white British group with more females than males, clonal diversity was possibly underestimated. Spike-specific TCR repertoires showed rising breadth and depth after two AZD1222 doses. Within unmutated variant regions lay the reported targets of nearly half of spike-specific TCRs. Across spike, vaccine-associated CD4 TCRs were found, dominant at 160-218 and 743-854.

Germline CDR1 and CDR2: SGDLS and YYNGEE. Trimming removed 4 bases from V and 0 bases from J; junction bases left unmatched: 7. CDR3 size: 15 residues. This table comes from immunoSEQ multiplex PCR, and its TCRdb copy is limited to in-frame clones, with some not included. The sample lists around 150,000 clones; about 91% were seen once. The receptor was isolated from an adult in good health. V usage is TRBV9 and J usage is TRBJ2-7; TRBD2 aligns across 7 bases. Sequenced material: peripheral blood, taken on day 0 of MenACWY control vaccination. The CDR3 spells CASSFGAGISYEQYF. CDR3 coding DNA: TGTGCCAGCAGCTTTGGAGCGGGGATCTCCTACGAGCAGTACTTC.